The 12 T cell receptor beta chains below come from one sample, sequenced in a study of shared clonotypes between healthy human individuals. Some clones are missing from TCRdb's copy, which holds only in-frame ones; the method was immunoSEQ multiplex PCR. The sample carries 2 million to 3 million clones, roughly 93% recorded once. Sequencing was performed on naive CD4+ T cells from PBMCs. As to subset: CD45RA+ positively selected. The receptor source for this set is a man younger than 35 in good health. Some clones in this sample may be carry-over from other donors' samples.

With respect to this clone: The same CDR3 arises from other DNA sequences in this sample as well. CDR3 residues: CASSSSGTGGTGELFF. DNA for the CDR3: TGTGCCAGCAGTTCCTCGGGGACAGGGGGCACCGGGGAGCTGTTTTTT. The rearrangement links TRBV28 to TRBJ2-2; 11 bases align to TRBD1. With V trimmed by 4 bases and J by 4 bases, 5 bases remained unmatched. The CDR3 spans 16 residues. CDR1 and CDR2 from the germline V gene are MDHEN and SYDVKM.

The rearrangement uses TRBV30 and TRBJ1-2; a weak D match, TRBD1 (5 bases). This CDR3 is built from 14 residues. CDR1 GTSNPN and CDR2 SVGIG come from the germline V gene (reference sequence). V was trimmed by 1 base and J by 2 bases, leaving 11 bases between them. The chain's CDR3 is CAWSAGGANYGYTF. CDR3 nucleotides: TGTGCCTGGAGTGCTGGGGGAGCAAACTATGGCTACACCTTC. Together with reference TRBV30 and TRBJ1-2, the CDR3 gives the full variable domain: SQTIHQWPATLVQPVGSPLSLECTVEGTSNPNLYWYRQAAGRGLQLLFYSVGIGQISSEVPQNLSASRPQDRQFILSSKKLLLSDSGFYLCAWSAGGANYGYTFGSGTRLTVV.

The rearrangement uses TRBV5-5 and TRBJ1-5, with D perhaps TRBD1 (6 bases). Germline assignment: CDR1 SGHKS and CDR2 YYEKEE (reference sequence). V was trimmed by 0 bases and J by 6 bases, leaving 10 bases between them. CDR3 size: 14 residues. The DNA of the CDR3 is TGTGCCAGCAGCTTGGTTTCAGGGGCTCAGCCCCAGCATTTT. Translating it yields CASSLVSGAQPQHF.

The chain is built from TRBV27 and TRBJ2-5; no clear D gene. V gave up 2 bases and J gave up 4 bases, with 14 bases separating them. CDR1 is MNHEY and CDR2 is SMNVEV in the germline V gene (reference sequence). The CDR3 totals 15 residues. The DNA for the CDR3 is TGTGCCAGCAGTTTAGGTGCCGGGCACGGAGAGACCCAGTACTTC. The encoded protein is CASSLGAGHGETQYF.

Points on this clone: The sample contains more than one DNA sequence encoding this CDR3. The gene calls are TRBV15 and TRBJ1-4; D gene unclear. The ends were cut back, 3 bases at V and 8 bases at J, with 7 bases in the middle. The CDR3 sequence is 12 residues long. Germline V CDR1 and CDR2: LNHNV, YYDKDF (reference sequence). The CDR3 region has the DNA TGTGCCACCAGCAGGGTGGGGGAAAAACTGTTTTTT. Translated, it gives CATSRVGEKLFF.

A remark on this clone: The same CDR3 can be traced to other DNA sequences in this sample. The gene calls are TRBV5-1 and TRBJ2-3, with D unresolved. CDR1 and CDR2 from the germline V gene are SGHRS and YFSETQ. V lost 0 bases, J lost 6 bases, and 8 bases lay in between. The length of the CDR3 is 13 residues. The CDR3 is CASSLVPEDTQYF. CDR3 in DNA: TGCGCCAGCAGCTTGGTCCCGGAGGATACGCAGTATTTT. Complete variable domain (other parts from reference TRBV5-1 and TRBJ2-3): KAGVTQTPRYLIKTRGQQVTLSCSPISGHRSVSWYQQTPGQGLQFLFEYFSETQRNKGNFPGRFSGRQFSNSRSEMNVSTLELGDSALYLCASSLVPEDTQYFGPGTRLTVL.

The CDR3 nucleotides read TGCAGCGTTGGACAGATCCTTACTAACTATGGCTACACCTTC. This translates into CSVGQILTNYGYTF. The rearrangement joins TRBV29-1 to TRBJ1-2, with D possibly being TRBD1 (5 bases). Germline CDR1 SQVTM, CDR2 ANQGSEA. The CDR3 runs 14 residues. The V end lost 4 bases, the J end lost 0 bases, and 12 bases lay between the germline ends.

A remark on this clone: Within the sample, other DNA sequences also encode this same CDR3. The V gene is TRBV28, the J gene TRBJ1-1; 8 nucleotides line up with TRBD1. This CDR3 is built from 14 residues. V lost 2 bases and J lost 1; bases outside the gene matches: 0. Germline V gives CDR1 MDHEN, CDR2 SYDVKM. CDR3 residues: CASSLDRGNTEAFF. In DNA form, the CDR3 reads TGTGCCAGCAGTTTAGACAGGGGGAACACTGAAGCTTTCTTT.

The J gene is TRBJ2-2, the V gene TRBV7-2, with TRBD2 identical over 7 bases. CDR3 size: 16 residues. J gave up 6 bases and V 6 bases, and 13 bases lay outside the gene matches. Per the germline V gene, CDR1 is SGHTA and CDR2 is FQGNSA. The CDR3 is CASRGPGGPSPGELFF. The CDR3 DNA reads as TGTGCCAGCAGGGGACCGGGAGGCCCCTCCCCCGGGGAGCTGTTTTTT.

The J gene is TRBJ2-7, the V gene TRBV7-9; 8 bases match TRBD2. Trimming removed 2 bases from V and 0 bases from J; junction bases left unmatched: 6. This CDR3 has 16 amino acids. Germline lookup yields CDR1 SEHNR and CDR2 FQNEAQ (reference sequence). CDR3 loop: CASSLSLAGYSYEQYF. For the CDR3, the DNA is TGTGCCAGCAGCTTATCGCTAGCGGGTTACTCCTACGAGCAGTACTTC.

This clone was detected once. Distinct nucleotide sequences in the sample also encode this CDR3. The gene calls are TRBV18 and TRBJ2-1; 12 bases align to TRBD2. V lost 2 bases and J lost 4; bases outside the gene matches: 0. This CDR3 spans 15 amino acids. Germline V CDR1 and CDR2: KGHSH, LQKENI. The CDR3 sequence: CASSPTSGRYNEQFF. The CDR3, as DNA: TGTGCCAGCTCACCAACTAGCGGGAGGTACAATGAGCAGTTCTTC.

The rearrangement uses TRBV4-1 and TRBJ2-7; D call uncertain. From germline, CDR1 is MGHRA and CDR2 YSYEKL. V lost 5 bases to trimming and J lost 1 base, with 18 bases between them. The CDR3 has 16 residues. The CDR3 spells CASSLNPAVWSYEQYF. As DNA, the CDR3 is TGCGCCAGCAGCTTAAATCCGGCCGTCTGGTCCTACGAGCAGTACTTC.